This T cell receptor beta chain was identified in a study of high-grade serous ovarian cancer treatment subgroups. Produced via immunoSEQ multiplex PCR; TCRdb's table is partial and in-frame only. The table records some 20,000 clones, around 75% of them present only once. Trimming cost V 5 bases and J 4 bases; bases outside gene matches: 7. The CDR3 extends over 14 amino acids. Germline V gene data show CDR1 as MDHEN and CDR2 as SYDVKM. The tumor samples were collected prior to definitive surgery or chemotherapy. The rearrangement joins TRBV28 to TRBJ2-7, with 8 bases identical to TRBD1. The TCR sequence derives from a human donor with high-grade serous ovarian cancer. Source material: tumor tissue. The CDR3 DNA is TGTGCCAGCAGTACCCGGGACAGGCGTTACGAGCAGTACTTC. Its protein product is CASSTRDRRYEQYF.